This entry describes one TCR beta chain. This clonotype was counted a few times. The target of this receptor is not known. There are no base qualities to consult, and no much larger clone falls within one base. The CDR3 numbers 13 residues from cysteine through phenylalanine. Just the 39-base CDR3 DNA is kept, in frame starting at base 1. V is shortened by 2 bases, J by 4 bases, and the region joining them spans 8 bases. CDR1 and CDR2 are read off the germline V gene as SGHRS and YFSETQ. PBMCs were isolated by Ficoll-Paque density gradient centrifugation. The sequencer was an Illumina NovaSeq 6000. cDNA libraries for TCRalpha and TCRbeta were prepared by 5'RACE using constant-segment primers, with sample barcodes and unique molecular identifiers added. Trizol reagent was used to extract RNA from every sample. Libraries were amplified in two PCR steps, with a second sample barcode and Illumina TruSeq adapters added in the second step. Sequencing of the libraries was done on an Illumina NovaSeq, producing 2 x 150 bp paired-end reads. The authors' analysis ran thus. Demultiplexing of reads and collapsing into UMI-guided consensus sequences were performed with migec v1.2.7. Using mixcr v2.1.11, UMI consensuses were aligned to TRA and TRB V and J templates and then assembled into clonotypes. Clonotypes were classified as expanded or contracted when called significant by both edgeR and NoisET, with noise models trained on biological replicates. For edgeR calls, a false discovery rate-adjusted p below 0.01 and a log2 fold-change threshold of 1 were applied. As an exploratory analysis of dynamics, PCA with hierarchical clustering was applied to max-normalized trajectories of the 1000 most abundant clonotypes. Separately sequenced CD4+ and CD8+ repertoires were used to assign a CD4 or CD8 phenotype to each responding clone. TCRdb reworked the public reads: Q25 trimming with fastp, MiXCR clone assembly, productive beta chains retained. Rows are unified per CDR3 protein, each entry keeping the most common DNA and genes. It is TCRdb's table, rather than the study itself, that gives the V and J calls and clone size. For this sample there are fewer than 350,000 distinct CDR3 sequences; less than 20% appear just once. Of the sample, 20% to 25% falls within the top ten clones.

This record comes from a study of T-cell memory formation after mild COVID-19 (dated by TCRdb to the early 2020s). Turning to the overall study: TCR sequence clusters from the two donors were found to be largely donor specific. T-cell clones expanding and contracting after mild COVID-19 in two donors were tracked by longitudinal TCRalpha and TCRbeta repertoire sequencing. Two young, previously healthy adult volunteers made up the cohort, one male and one female.

Results and caveats for the whole study, not just this receptor: Clones contracting from day 15 to 85 had balanced CD4/CD8 phenotypes, while a second wave expanding from day 15 to 37 was biased towards CD4+. The detection of some responding clones in pre-infection memory suggests that pre-existing cross-reactive memory T cells joined the SARS-CoV-2 response. The study covered only a couple of mild cases, and larger cohorts including severe cases with pre-infection samples were considered necessary. Contracting CD4+ clones were located mainly in the CM and EM memory subsets, whereas CD8+ clones were found to be enriched in EMRA. Whether the second-wave clones peaking on day 37 were SARS-CoV-2 specific was not confirmed.

The chain couples TRBV5-1 to TRBJ2-3; there is no confident call for the D gene. This TCR came from a man aged 18 to 30 who had mild COVID-19 (a few samples of this study predate the infection). The sample titles of this study are shuffled in the database, so cell type and time point are left out; the donor was told from shared clones. Sequencing used PBMCs or a T cell subset sorted from them (not recorded which). CDR3 sequence: CASSFDPSDTQYF. The nucleotide sequence reads TGCGCCAGCAGCTTTGACCCCTCAGATACGCAGTATTTT. The CDR3, completed at both ends by the reference TRBV5-1 and TRBJ2-3 genes, gives the full variable domain KAGVTQTPRYLIKTRGQQVTLSCSPISGHRSVSWYQQTPGQGLQFLFEYFSETQRNKGNFPGRFSGRQFSNSRSEMNVSTLELGDSALYLCASSFDPSDTQYFGPGTRLTVL.